One sample yielded the 5 T cell receptor beta chains listed below, sequenced in a study of human T cells and chemical hapten exposure. Indicated time point: patch test 2, 6 weeks after DPC sensitization. As to treatment: therapeutic diphenylcyclopropenone sensitization with weekly scalp DPC. Each CDR3 protein gets one entry after TCRdb re-called the RACE reads with MiXCR. The table has tens of thousands of distinct CDR3 sequences, approximately 6.6% seen once. This sample comprised whole blood, obtained in connection with sensitization to the hapten diphenylcyclopropenone (DPC). These receptors came from a woman aged 25 to 39 with alopecia areata. Some clones in this sample may be carry-over from other donors' samples.

In its sample, this clonotype was seen a few times. The chain recombines TRBV29-1 with TRBJ1-1, with a tentative D call TRBD1 (5 bases). V was pared by 7 bases and J by 4 bases, with 19 bases between. The germline CDR1 and CDR2 sequences are SQVTM and ANQGSEA. The CDR3 contains 14 residues. The CDR3 region has the DNA TGCAGCGGACAGTGGAATCGAGGTTCCACTGAAGCTTTCTTT. It encodes CSGQWNRGSTEAFF.

This clonotype has a handful of counts. The chain couples TRBV20-1 to TRBJ2-5, with 10 nucleotides matching TRBD2. The CDR3 totals 14 residues. CDR1 and CDR2 (germline): DFQATT, SNEGSKA (reference sequence). The V segment lost 7 bases and the J segment 5 bases; nucleotides outside the gene matches: 10. DNA for the CDR3: TGCAGTGTTATTAGCGGGGGGCCTCAGGAGACCCAGTACTTC. The encoded protein is CSVISGGPQETQYF.

Many counts were recorded for this clonotype. The chain employs TRBV20-1 and TRBJ1-1; possibly TRBD1 for D (6 bases). The CDR3 extends over 14 amino acids. CDR1 and CDR2 (germline): DFQATT, SNEGSKA (reference sequence). V was clipped by 6 bases and J by 2 bases, with 16 bases between them. CDR3 nucleotide sequence: TGCAGTGCCGGAGGTACAGGGAGAAACACTGAAGCTTTCTTT. It is translated as CSAGGTGRNTEAFF.

Comments on this clonotype: A read error is possible here, since a much larger clone lies one base away. This chain connects TRBV6-6 to TRBJ2-2; 11 bases fit TRBD2. CDR1 and CDR2 from the germline V gene are MNHNY and SVGAGI (reference sequence). This CDR3 comprises 17 residues. The ends lost 3 bases at V and 4 bases at J; junction bases unmatched: 7. The CDR3 sequence: CASSYPSGGQGTGELFF. The DNA of the CDR3 is TGTGCCAGCAGTTATCCTAGCGGGGGGCAGGGCACCGGGGAGCTGTTTTTT.

This chain links TRBV20-1 with TRBJ1-4; 10 bases map to TRBD1. The V gene's germline CDR1 is DFQATT and CDR2 SNEGSKA (reference sequence). V lost 1 base, J lost 1 base, and 9 bases stayed unmatched. This CDR3 region has 18 residues. The DNA of the CDR3 is TGCAGTGCTAGAGTCACCGGGACAGGGGTCATAACTAATGAAAAACTGTTTTTT. Protein product: CSARVTGTGVITNEKLFF.